This TCR beta chain was sequenced in a study of beta chain features in type 1 diabetes. Overall study findings and caveats: Significant though moderate, a shortening of TCRB CDR3s appeared in all four CD4+ subsets of Type 1 diabetes patients.

The entirety of the isolated RNA underwent reverse transcription, so expressed TCRB transcripts were sequenced. The average read count of naive, central memory and regulatory T cell samples was a few million. Method: immunoSEQ multiplex PCR; TCRdb's copy keeps in-frame clones and lacks some. This sample carries 120,000 to 150,000 clones, about 9.4% of them seen once, and the ten largest clones take under 1.5%. The sample holds many counts of this clone. The target antigen is unknown. This sequence was found in a man younger than 35 in good health. Specimen: naive CD4+ T cells from blood.

In DNA form, the CDR3 reads TGTGCCAGCAGTAAGGTTTTCCAGGTCTGGTCACCCCTCCACTTT. It specifies CASSKVFQVWSPLHF. The gene calls are TRBV28 and TRBJ1-6; unclear D gene. In germline, CDR1 is MDHEN, CDR2 SYDVKM. V was pared by 5 bases and J by 10 bases, with 18 bases between. This CDR3 is built from 15 residues.